This record concerns one T cell receptor beta chain sequence. Additional DNA sequences in this sample encode the identical CDR3. CDR1 KGHSH and CDR2 LQKENI come from the germline V gene. V dropped 2 bases and J dropped 1 base, with 5 bases sitting between them. The CDR3 has 13 residues. The record originates from a study of blood T cell repertoires in COVID-19. Study as a whole: Italy, Spain and the United States were the sources of the convalescent and acute COVID-19 samples. PBMCs, B-cell-depleted T cells, or T cells were the source of the cDNA or gDNA that made up the material.

Per the original methods: Quantification of nucleated cells was approximated via reference gene primer amplification. Using immunoSEQ multiplex PCR, the repertoire was profiled, and TCRdb retains in-frame clones only, with some absent. The D gene and trimming were derived from the DNA, and the V and J assignments and clone size from that table. The sample has hundreds of thousands of clones; about nine tenths are singletons. The rearrangement links TRBV18 to TRBJ1-1; no reliable D call. This clonotype was sampled from a woman in her thirties with active or convalescent COVID-19. Sequencing input: peripheral blood. The CDR3 DNA is TGTGCCAGCTCACCAGGCCAGAACACTGAAGCTTTCTTT. Its translation: CASSPGQNTEAFF.